These 22 T cell receptor beta chains were sequenced from one sample in a study of CD8 T cells in Susac syndrome. cDNA came from roughly 0.53 to 1 ug RNA primed by random hexamers. MiXCR was run by TCRdb on the immunoSEQ multiplex PCR reads, yielding one entry per CDR3 protein. Among 71,000 or so distinct CDR3 sequences listed, just over 95% were seen once. The specimen sequenced was CD4+ T cells from PBMCs. All receptors come from a human donor with multiple sclerosis.

This chain links TRBV6-6 with TRBJ1-4, with D perhaps TRBD1 (5 bases). The CDR3 is 14 residues long. Germline values: CDR1 MNHNY, CDR2 SVGAGI (reference sequence). Trimming stripped 5 bases from V and 8 bases from J, with 15 bases between. CDR3 sequence reads: CASSQGGFQEKLFF. The CDR3 nucleotides read TGTGCCAGCAGTCAGGGTGGATTTCAGGAAAAACTGTTTTTT.

J is TRBJ1-2 and V is TRBV29-1, with TRBD1 as a possible D gene (5 bases). Germline CDR1 and CDR2: SQVTM and ANQGSEA. With 5 bases removed from V and 8 bases from J, the gap between germline ends came to 18 bases. This CDR3 is 13 amino acids long. CDR3 residues: CSVKRGGGGGYTF. CDR3 DNA sequence: TGCAGCGTTAAACGGGGCGGAGGTGGGGGCTACACCTTC.

The J gene is TRBJ1-2, the V gene TRBV9; D might be TRBD1 (6 bases). Germline assignment: CDR1 SGDLS and CDR2 YYNGEE. This CDR3 comprises 15 residues. The ends were cut back, 3 bases at V and 6 bases at J, with 18 bases in the middle. This CDR3 reads CASSENRVGLHGYTF. CDR3 DNA sequence: TGTGCCAGCAGCGAAAACAGGGTAGGCCTCCATGGCTACACCTTC.

J is TRBJ2-7 and V is TRBV12-3 or TRBV12-4; TRBD1 agrees at 7 bases. With V trimmed by 3 bases and J by 2 bases, 1 base remained unmatched. This CDR3 has 13 residues. CDR3 sequence reads: CASSFQGAYEQYF. CDR3 DNA: TGTGCCAGCAGTTTCCAGGGGGCCTACGAGCAGTACTTC.

The sample holds one count of this clonotype. V and J are TRBV20-1 and TRBJ2-1; weak D call: TRBD2 (6 bases). Germline CDR1 reads DFQATT; CDR2 reads SNEGSKA (reference sequence). There are 15 residues in the CDR3. V was shortened by 2 bases and J by 2 bases, with 13 bases between the two germline ends. The CDR3 reads CSARLVPGAYNEQFF. The CDR3, as DNA: TGCAGTGCTAGATTGGTACCGGGGGCCTACAATGAGCAGTTCTTC.

The chain recombines TRBV3-1 with TRBJ2-2; D is perhaps TRBD1 (7 bases). V lost 2 bases and J lost 6, with 19 bases in between. From germline, CDR1 is LGHDT and CDR2 YNNKEL (reference sequence). The CDR3 covers 17 residues. For the CDR3, the DNA is TGTGCCAGCAGCCAACAACTCGCAGGGGGGTTTCCCGGGGAGCTGTTTTTT. It codes for CASSQQLAGGFPGELFF.

The chain uses TRBV4-3 and TRBJ2-6; 8 bases agree with TRBD1. The germline CDR1 and CDR2 sequences are LGHNA and YSLEER. Trimming cost V 0 bases and J 0 bases; bases outside gene matches: 13. This CDR3 is 21 amino acids long. The CDR3 nucleotides read TGCGCCAGCAGCCAAGAGTTAGCGACAGGGGTCCTTCACTCTGGGGCCAACGTCCTGACTTTC. Translated, it gives CASSQELATGVLHSGANVLTF.

The CDR3 nucleotides are TGTGCCAGCAGCGTAGAGCAGTCTGGGGCCAACGTCCTGACTTTC. Protein product: CASSVEQSGANVLTF. This chain uses TRBV9 with TRBJ2-6; no firm D call. Trimming left V 0 bases short and J 1 base short, with 5 bases between. The germline CDR1 and CDR2 sequences are SGDLS and YYNGEE. The CDR3 spans 15 residues. The whole variable domain, filled in from reference TRBV9 and TRBJ2-6, reads DSGVTQTPKHLITATGQRVTLRCSPRSGDLSVYWYQQSLDQGLQFLIQYYNGEERAKGNILERFSAQQFPDLHSELNLSSLELGDSALYFCASSVEQSGANVLTFGAGSRLTVL.

Worth noting for this clonotype: One end of the junction is discordant with germline, which a read error may explain. The CDR3: CASREARQGNQPQHF. Here the CDR3 DNA reads TGTGCCAGCAGAGAAGCCAGGCAGGGCAATCAGCCCCAGCATTTT. This chain links TRBV6-1 with TRBJ1-5; D gene unclear. CDR1 and CDR2 (germline): MNHNS, SASEGT. There are 15 residues in the CDR3.

The V and J genes are TRBV5-1 and TRBJ2-2, with D hard to call. Between the trimmed V and J ends, which lost 1 base and 1 base, there was a span of 8 bases. CDR1 and CDR2 from the germline V gene are SGHRS and YFSETQ. The CDR3 totals 15 residues. The CDR3 DNA follows: TGCGCCAGCAGCTTGAACAGACTGAACACCGGGGAGCTGTTTTTT. Translating gives CASSLNRLNTGELFF.

The V and J genes are TRBV19 and TRBJ1-5; D unclear. From germline, CDR1 is LNHDA and CDR2 SQIVND (reference sequence). V lost 3 bases, J lost 2 bases, and 11 bases lay in between. This CDR3 is built from 15 residues. CDR3 protein: CASSITDRGNQPQHF. CDR3 nucleotides: TGTGCCAGTAGTATTACGGACCGGGGCAATCAGCCCCAGCATTTT.

This chain connects TRBV5-4 to TRBJ1-2, with TRBD1 matching 7 bases. This CDR3 is 13 amino acids long. Germline loops: CDR1 SGHNT, CDR2 YYREEE (reference sequence). V was clipped by 5 bases and J by 6 bases; unmatched bases: 7. In DNA, the CDR3 is TGTGCCAGCAGTTATACAGGGGAGGATGGCTACACCTTC. This gives the protein CASSYTGEDGYTF.

The rearrangement links TRBV29-1 to TRBJ2-2, with D maybe TRBD1 (7 bases). Trimming cost V 4 bases and J 2 bases, with 11 bases left between them. There are 14 residues in the CDR3. The germline V gene has CDR1 SQVTM and CDR2 ANQGSEA. The CDR3 protein is CSVVQGGNTGELFF. CDR3 nucleotides: TGCAGCGTTGTGCAGGGGGGAAACACCGGGGAGCTGTTTTTT.

The chain couples TRBV6-5 to TRBJ2-1; D perhaps matches TRBD1 (7 bases). The ends were cut back, 4 bases at V and 5 bases at J, with 18 bases in the middle. This CDR3 region has 16 residues. Germline assignment: CDR1 MNHEY and CDR2 SVGAGI. CDR3 loop: CASSSSDRVRNNEQFF. CDR3 coding DNA: TGTGCCAGCAGTTCTAGCGACAGGGTAAGGAACAATGAGCAGTTCTTC.

This clonotype has a handful of counts. The V gene is TRBV20-1, the J gene TRBJ2-7; D possibly corresponds to TRBD2 (6 bases). CDR3 size: 15 residues. The germline CDR1 and CDR2 sequences are DFQATT and SNEGSKA (reference sequence). V was clipped by 6 bases and J by 2 bases, with 20 bases between them. CDR3 sequence reads: CSAPAWGGATYEQYF. As DNA, the CDR3 is TGCAGTGCCCCCGCTTGGGGCGGGGCGACCTACGAGCAGTACTTC.

In the case of this clonotype: At one end the junction does not follow the germline gene, possibly because of a read error. The V gene is TRBV24-1, the J gene TRBJ1-4, with 7 bases that match TRBD1. CDR1 is KGHDR, CDR2 SFDVKD, per germline. The CDR3 covers 11 residues. The CDR3 sequence: CATSDWGDSPF. The CDR3 DNA is TGTGCCACCAGTGATTGGGGGGACAGTCCATTT.

The chain uses TRBV2 and TRBJ1-2; 9 bases agree with TRBD1. Unmatched junction bases numbered 1, after V lost 4 bases and J lost 7 bases. Germline-derived CDR1 and CDR2 are SNHLY and FYNNEI. This CDR3 contains 12 residues. Here the CDR3 DNA reads TGTGCCAGCAGTGGGGACAGGGCTGGCTACACCTTC. Its protein is CASSGDRAGYTF.

The chain uses TRBV20-1 and TRBJ2-1; D possibly matches TRBD1 or TRBD2 (5 bases each). There are 14 residues in the CDR3. V dropped 7 bases and J dropped 5 bases, with 18 bases sitting between them. CDR1 is DFQATT and CDR2 is SNEGSKA in the germline V gene (reference sequence). The CDR3 DNA sequence: TGCAGTGTAGAACGGGACCGAACGGACAATGAGCAGTTCTTC. This encodes CSVERDRTDNEQFF.

The chain recombines TRBV6-5 with TRBJ2-5; D ambiguous. Germline V CDR1 and CDR2: MNHEY, SVGAGI. V dropped 4 bases and J dropped 4 bases, with 7 bases sitting between them. This CDR3 contains 12 residues. The CDR3: CASSSVAETQYF. The CDR3 coding sequence is TGTGCCAGCAGTTCGGTAGCAGAGACCCAGTACTTC.

V usage is TRBV29-1 and J usage is TRBJ2-7; 7 nucleotides align to TRBD1. V trimming: 4 bases; J trimming: 5 bases; junction bases outside the gene matches: 11. This CDR3 comprises 14 residues. In germline, CDR1 is SQVTM, CDR2 ANQGSEA. CDR3 DNA sequence: TGCAGCGTTGGGGTTAATAGGGACAGCAACGAGCAGTACTTC. Translating gives CSVGVNRDSNEQYF.

V and J are TRBV20-1 and TRBJ1-5, with 10 bases identical to TRBD1. J lost 0 bases, V lost 6 bases, and 8 bases had no gene match. This CDR3 spans 16 amino acids. In germline, CDR1 is DFQATT, CDR2 SNEGSKA (reference sequence). CDR3 sequence: CSAAGTGVHSNQPQHF. As DNA, the CDR3 is TGCAGTGCGGCAGGGACAGGGGTCCATAGCAATCAGCCCCAGCATTTT.

The chain couples TRBV7-8 to TRBJ1-6; D not resolved. The CDR3 length is 13 residues. Germline CDR1 is SGHVS and CDR2 is FQNEAQ. V was cut by 5 bases and J by 16 bases, with 18 bases left in between. Written as DNA, the CDR3 is TGTGCCAGCAGCCCAAGGGTGGCTCCGGGACTCCACTTT. Amino acid sequence: CASSPRVAPGLHF.